This T cell receptor beta chain was identified in a study of identical twins (dated by TCRdb to about 2016). Study-level background: TCR alpha and beta repertoires from monozygotic twins, unrelated adults of various ages and cord blood were deep-sequenced to test whether fetal clonotypes persist. To rule out contamination, replicate twin experiments were performed at different times with different library preparation protocols. Overall results and qualifications from the work: In monozygotic twins, out-of-frame TCR alpha sharing was systematically underestimated by recombination models, although the models agreed with sharing between unrelated individuals. The excess sharing between twins in beta out-of-frame sequences was weaker because fewer shared sequences reduced the signal-to-noise ratio. Out-of-frame TCR alpha sequences shared between twins showed an excess of low generation-probability sequences compared with coincidental sharing between unrelated individuals. Because the same donors could not be followed over many years, the conclusions relied on cross-sectional statistical analysis. Fewer insertions were carried by abundant cord blood beta clonotypes; a weaker similar trend was observed in young adult naive repertoires, while no such trend was observed in memory repertoires. Zero-insertion analyses could be partly confounded by invariant T cells such as MAIT and iNKT, although diverse VJ usage argued against such confounding for most clonotypes.

Only healthy Caucasian donors were included. The twin cohort comprised three pairs of female monozygotic twins, all aged roughly 18 to 30 years. The RNA used for TCR libraries was isolated from peripheral blood mononuclear cells. The library was prepared using 5' RACE. TCRdb records Illumina HiSeq 2000 as the sequencer. Template switching added a universal primer binding site, and the final cDNA carried a unique molecular identifier that allowed TCR cDNA molecules to be counted accurately. Specific primers in the conserved constant-segment region were used to synthesize first-strand cDNA for the TCR alpha and beta chains. To control for contamination, every cDNA library carried two barcodes: a SMART-Mk sample barcode plus Illumina barcodes. Two successive PCR steps introduced TruSeq adapter sequences along with Illumina sample barcodes. Sequencing of the TCR alpha and beta cDNA libraries was done on the Illumina HiSeq platform using custom primers. Concerning the study's data processing: MiGEC was used to process raw reads and extract unique molecular identifiers, and MiXCR was used to find CDR3 positions. For each individual, recombination models were inferred using an EM algorithm with the repgenHMM and IGoR tools. The analysis of shared clonotypes was done with the tcR package in R, with sharing normalized by the product of cloneset sizes. Out-of-frame nonproductive sequences were analyzed to study raw recombination free of thymic and clonal selection effects. TCRdb trimmed the raw reads at Q25, called clones with MiXCR and kept productive beta chains. Merged by CDR3 protein, the rows form single entries marked with the most common genes and DNA. These V and J calls derive from TCRdb rather than the authors' analysis. The sample table shows roughly 720,000 distinct CDR3 sequences, and over 15% are seen once. 13% of the sample comes from the top ten.

This clonotype was counted many times. Its antigen is currently not known. It has no much larger one-base neighbor in the sample; base qualities were not kept. The sample also formed part of further work on T cells expressing NK-cell markers. As described in the second report: Three sorted T-cell subsets (CD3+CD56+NKG2C+, CD3+CD56+NKG2C- and CD3+CD56-NKG2C+) from eight donors had their TCR beta-chain repertoires profiled. Among the eight sequenced donors, only one was HCMV-seronegative, while the other seven were HCMV-seropositive. In several experiments an anti-gammadeltaTCR antibody was added to restrict sorting to alphabetaTCR-expressing T cells. For six donors, the dominant CD3+CD56+NKG2C+ clonotypes were among the top 10 CD8+ clonotypes and accounted for roughly 1.0-7.5% of CD8+ T cells. Those dominant clonotypes were again the most abundant among CD3+CD56-NKG2C+ cells in a few donors, at roughly 25-60.1%. Whether the expanded NKG2C-expressing T cell clones were specific for HCMV antigens was left unclear. All eight donors whose samples were sequenced were randomly selected healthy volunteers, three of them men and five women. HCMV-specific IgG was detected in serum with a commercial ELISA kit to determine HCMV serostatus. For several donors, bulk peripheral blood T-cell repertoires were also sequenced from unsorted PBMC. MIGEC handled demultiplexing of the reads and grouping by UMI, while MiTCR was used to assemble and quantify clonotypes. To exclude erroneous sequences, only TCR cDNA sequences supported by at least two reads were retained. The tcR package was used for downstream repertoire analysis, with clonotypes matched between fractions based on CDR3 nucleotide sequence plus V segment. VDJmatch was used to annotate antigen specificity against VDJdb, with one amino acid substitution in CDR3 permitted.

This receptor was obtained from a young woman in good health. The sequenced sample was PBMCs.

The sequence in DNA is TGTGCCAGCAGTGGTGACAATACCTACGAGCAGTACTTC. Translated, this is CASSGDNTYEQYF. This receptor chain uses TRBV2 and TRBJ2-7; too little of a D gene remains to name it. The V end loses 4 bases and the J end loses 2 bases, and a stretch of 9 bases separates them. The CDR3 starts with the cysteine, ends with the phenylalanine, and has 13 residues. The entry retains the CDR3 DNA only, 39 bases that are in frame from base 1. CDR1 and CDR2, per the germline V gene, are SNHLY and FYNNEI.